The next 26 T cell receptor beta chains were all read from a single sample in a study of T cell repertoires in cytomegalovirus infection. Each CDR3 protein is one row after TCRdb ran MiXCR on the reads. Here the sample spans fewer than 200,000 distinct CDR3 sequences, about an eighth being singletons. Sequencing was carried out using PBMCs. The receptor set was obtained from a human donor in good health (CMV status not recorded). Some clones in this sample may be carry-over from other donors' samples.

This clonotype was counted at least ten times. V usage is TRBV2 and J usage is TRBJ2-7, with a possible D match to TRBD1 (5 bases). CDR3 length equals 15 residues. Germline V gene sequence: CDR1 SNHLY, CDR2 FYNNEI. Trimming took off 8 bases at V and 2 bases at J, with 19 bases between the two ends. The CDR3 region is CASSNPLRVTYEQYF. The CDR3 DNA is TGTGCCAGCTCTAACCCCCTCAGGGTAACCTACGAGCAGTACTTC.

This clonotype has just a few counts. The gene calls are TRBV7-9 and TRBJ1-6, with TRBD1 as a possible D gene (6 bases). From germline, CDR1 is SEHNR and CDR2 FQNEAQ (reference sequence). The CDR3 consists of 15 residues. V lost 5 bases and J lost 2, with 10 bases in between. CDR3 DNA: TGTGCCAGCAGCCCAGGGGCAACCTATAATTCACCCCTCCACTTT. Its translation: CASSPGATYNSPLHF.

This clonotype showed up many times. This chain links TRBV10-3 with TRBJ1-2; no reliable D call. Germline CDR1 is ENHRY and CDR2 is SYGVKD. The CDR3 is 14 residues long. Trimming took 3 bases from V and 7 from J, leaving 15 bases between them. In DNA form, the CDR3 reads TGTGCCATCAGTGAACAAAACCCGGTATCTGGCTACACCTTC. Its protein product is CAISEQNPVSGYTF.

This clonotype occurred many times. V and J are TRBV19 and TRBJ2-1; 10 nucleotides match TRBD1. Germline CDR1 is LNHDA and CDR2 is SQIVND (reference sequence). This CDR3 is built from 15 residues. Trimming cost V 7 bases and J 8 bases; bases outside gene matches: 11. Here the CDR3 DNA reads TGTGCCAGTACACCGGGACAGGGGATTTTCGATGAGCAGTTCTTC. Translation: CASTPGQGIFDEQFF.

This clonotype was observed at least ten times. The V call is TRBV7-9, the J call TRBJ1-5; possible D gene TRBD1, 5 bases. V was clipped by 2 bases and J by 5 bases, with 7 bases between them. Germline-derived CDR1 and CDR2 are SEHNR and FQNEAQ (reference sequence). The CDR3 runs 13 residues. CDR3 DNA sequence: TGTGCCAGCAGCTTATTAGGGGATCAGCCCCAGCATTTT. This encodes CASSLLGDQPQHF.

The chain employs TRBV20-1 and TRBJ2-7; 7 bases fit TRBD1. Losses at the gene ends were 1 base for V and 5 bases for J; bases not matched to a gene: 5. CDR3 size: 13 residues. Germline-derived CDR1 and CDR2 are DFQATT and SNEGSKA (reference sequence). CDR3 DNA: TGCAGTGCTAGAGTCAGGGGGTATAACGAGCAGTACTTC. Translating it yields CSARVRGYNEQYF.

The sample holds a few counts of this clonotype. This sequence joins TRBV28 and TRBJ2-7; 7 positions agree with TRBD2. The CDR3 is 14 residues long. V lost 2 bases to trimming and J lost 6 bases; unmatched junction nucleotides: 7. The V gene's germline CDR1 is MDHEN and CDR2 SYDVKM. CDR3 nucleotide sequence: TGTGCCAGCAGTTTACGGGACCCGGGGGGCGAGCAGTACTTC. Translation gives CASSLRDPGGEQYF.

This clonotype was detected ten times or more. The chain couples TRBV7-2 to TRBJ2-3; unclear D gene. The CDR3 has 14 residues. CDR1 and CDR2 from the germline V gene are SGHTA and FQGNSA. Trimming left V 2 bases short and J 2 bases short, with 8 bases between. CDR3 sequence reads: CASSLSGPTDTQYF. CDR3 sequence (DNA): TGTGCCAGCAGCTTATCCGGGCCCACAGATACGCAGTATTTT.

This rearrangement joins TRBV15 to TRBJ1-5, with unresolved D. The V end was cut by 0 bases, the J end by 0 bases, with 9 bases between. CDR3 length: 16 residues. Germline V gene data show CDR1 as LNHNV and CDR2 as YYDKDF (reference sequence). The chain's CDR3 is CATSRDLSGSNQPQHF. CDR3 DNA: TGTGCCACCAGCAGAGATTTATCAGGTAGCAATCAGCCCCAGCATTTT.

This clonotype was counted a few times. J is TRBJ2-5 and V is TRBV11-2; D is ambiguous. Germline V gene data show CDR1 as SGHAT and CDR2 as FQNNGV. Trimming took off 5 bases at V and 0 bases at J, with 16 bases between the two ends. The CDR3 is 16 residues long. CDR3: CASSPSPFSYQETQYF. In nucleotides, the CDR3 is TGTGCCAGCAGCCCTTCCCCCTTCTCGTACCAAGAGACCCAGTACTTC.

This clonotype was observed at least ten times. The rearrangement uses TRBV6-1 and TRBJ2-7; D possibly corresponds to TRBD1 (5 bases). The CDR3 runs 14 residues. V was cut by 6 bases and J by 1 base, with 13 bases left in between. The germline V gene encodes CDR1 MNHNS and CDR2 SASEGT. The CDR3 region has the DNA TGTGCCAGCAGACCGACAGTTACATCCTACGAGCAGTACTTC. Protein sequence: CASRPTVTSYEQYF.

About this clonotype: No conserved phenylalanine or tryptophan ends this CDR3, so it is likely a read error. The V call is TRBV4-1, the J call TRBJ2-1, with 8 bases matching TRBD2. The germline gives CDR1 MGHRA, CDR2 YSYEKL. Losses at the gene ends were 2 bases for V and 4 bases for J; bases not matched to a gene: 7. There are 16 residues in the CDR3. CDR3 amino acids: CASSQSASGGYNEQFL. CDR3 DNA sequence: TGCGCCAGCAGCCAATCGGCCAGCGGGGGATACAATGAGCAGTTCCTC.

This clonotype was observed many times. The genes are TRBV7-2 and TRBJ2-7, with TRBD2 matching 7 bases. This CDR3 has 15 residues. Germline loops: CDR1 SGHTA, CDR2 FQGNSA. V shed 5 bases, J shed 1 base, and the junction held 8 bases outside the gene matches. CDR3 DNA: TGTGCCAGCAGCCCGGACCTAGCGGCTTCCTACGAGCAGTACTTC. It encodes CASSPDLAASYEQYF.

This clonotype was recorded many times. The chain has TRBV5-5 and TRBJ1-2; D remains ambiguous. The CDR3 is 15 residues long. Germline loops: CDR1 SGHKS, CDR2 YYEKEE (reference sequence). With 0 bases removed from V and 2 bases from J, the gap between germline ends came to 11 bases. The CDR3: CASSLVRTGNYGYTF. CDR3 coding DNA: TGTGCCAGCAGCTTGGTGCGGACTGGAAACTATGGCTACACCTTC.

This clonotype was seen a handful of times. This chain connects TRBV6-2 or TRBV6-3 to TRBJ2-7; D not resolved. Germline V lookup: CDR1 MNHEY, CDR2 SVGEGT. The V and J ends lost 7 bases and 4 bases respectively, with 11 bases between them. The CDR3 runs to 12 residues. CDR3 sequence: CASTDSEYEQYF. The CDR3 DNA sequence: TGTGCCAGCACCGACTCGGAATACGAGCAGTACTTC.

The V call is TRBV28, the J call TRBJ1-4; D gene ambiguous. The CDR3 runs to 11 residues. Germline CDR1 reads MDHEN; CDR2 reads SYDVKM. The V end was cut by 8 bases, the J end by 10 bases, with 11 bases between. The CDR3 is CASDSGPKLFF. The DNA for the CDR3 is TGTGCCAGCGATTCGGGCCCAAAACTGTTTTTT.

As regards this clonotype: Just one base apart from a much larger clone, this may be a read error. The V call is TRBV12-3 or TRBV12-4, the J call TRBJ1-3; 8 nucleotides match TRBD1. The CDR3 has 15 residues. J was trimmed by 2 bases and V by 5 bases; bases with no gene match: 5. CDR3: CASSLSTGAGNTIYF. Here the CDR3 DNA reads TGTGCCAGCAGTCTCTCGACAGGGGCTGGAAACACCATATATTTT.

This clonotype was seen many times. V usage is TRBV7-9 and J usage is TRBJ1-1, with D perhaps matching TRBD1 (6 bases). CDR1 and CDR2 (germline): SEHNR, FQNEAQ (reference sequence). V was shortened by 1 base and J by 5 bases, with 14 bases between the two germline ends. CDR3 length equals 15 residues. CDR3 sequence reads: CASSLERGAGTEAFF. Written as DNA, the CDR3 is TGTGCCAGCAGCTTAGAAAGGGGGGCAGGGACTGAAGCTTTCTTT.

With respect to this clonotype: No conserved phenylalanine or tryptophan ends this CDR3, so it is likely a read error. The chain uses TRBV19 and TRBJ2-6; possibly TRBD1 for D (6 bases). Looked up from germline, CDR1 is LNHDA and CDR2 is SQIVND (reference sequence). This CDR3 contains 16 residues. Trimming cost V 6 bases and J 0 bases, with 12 bases left between them. This CDR3 reads CASRDGQSSGANVLTI. The CDR3 nucleotides are TGTGCCAGTAGAGATGGACAGTCCTCTGGGGCCAACGTCCTGACTATC.

This clonotype was seen ten or more times. V gene TRBV29-1 combines with J gene TRBJ2-3; weak D call: TRBD2 (6 bases). CDR1 is SQVTM and CDR2 is ANQGSEA in the germline V gene. CDR3 size: 14 residues. Between the trimmed V and J ends, which lost 4 bases and 0 bases, there was a span of 11 bases. The CDR3 DNA is TGCAGCGTTGTGGCGGGGAGCAGCACAGATACGCAGTATTTT. Residues: CSVVAGSSTDTQYF.

The chain joins TRBV18 to TRBJ2-3, with a possible D match to TRBD2 (5 bases). The V gene lost 0 bases and the J gene lost 2 bases, with 24 bases spanning the gap. The CDR3 loop spans 20 amino acids. Germline V gene lookup returns CDR1 KGHSH and CDR2 LQKENI. CDR3 sequence reads: CASSPPLRGHRLTNTDTQYF. The CDR3 region has the DNA TGTGCCAGCTCACCACCGTTACGCGGGCACCGCCTCACTAACACAGATACGCAGTATTTT.

The chain combines TRBV12-3 or TRBV12-4 with TRBJ2-7, with D possibly matching TRBD2 (6 bases). The CDR3 has 15 amino acids. V was cut by 4 bases and J by 5 bases, with 18 bases left in between. This chain's CDR3 is CASSSPGTPVDEQYF. The CDR3 DNA follows: TGTGCCAGCAGTTCCCCCGGGACTCCTGTCGACGAGCAGTACTTC.

This clonotype was recorded a few times. The chain has TRBV10-3 and TRBJ2-5; TRBD1 aligns across 7 bases. The germline gives CDR1 ENHRY, CDR2 SYGVKD. V was clipped by 6 bases and J by 2 bases; unmatched bases: 6. CDR3 size: 14 residues. CDR3 sequence: CAISRTGSQETQYF. The CDR3 DNA sequence: TGTGCCATCAGCCGGACAGGTAGTCAAGAGACCCAGTACTTC.

With regard to this clonotype: Being one base from a much bigger clone, this may be a read error. The chain uses TRBV28 and TRBJ1-4; 12 bases align to TRBD1. The CDR3 extends over 14 amino acids. CDR1 and CDR2 (germline): MDHEN, SYDVKM. CDR3: CASGTGGAREKLLF. The DNA of the CDR3 is TGTGCCAGCGGGACAGGGGGCGCGCGGGAAAAACTGTTGTTT.

The chain links TRBV7-2 to TRBJ1-6; D unclear. V lost 1 base, J lost 9 bases, and 7 bases lay in between. This CDR3 spans 13 amino acids. CDR1 and CDR2 from the germline V gene are SGHTA and FQGNSA. CDR3 sequence: CASSLEGGSPLHF. The CDR3 DNA follows: TGTGCCAGCAGCTTAGAAGGCGGTTCACCCCTCCACTTT.

Ten or more counts support this clonotype. The J gene is TRBJ2-7, the V gene TRBV7-2; D is ambiguous. This CDR3 has 12 residues. Germline CDR1 reads SGHTA; CDR2 reads FQGNSA. The V end was cut by 3 bases, the J end by 5 bases, with 8 bases between. The CDR3 sequence: CASSLGLNEQYF. CDR3 bases: TGTGCCAGCAGCTTGGGGTTGAACGAGCAGTACTTC.